This TCR beta chain was observed in a study of CD8 T cells in Susac syndrome. Overall study: Patients with Susac syndrome who were sequenced included more than 5 with active disease and roughly eight in remission.

RNA was extracted with the RNeasy kit, and a quantity of roughly 0.45 to 1 ug was reverse transcribed using random hexamers. TCRdb ran MiXCR on the immunoSEQ multiplex PCR reads and lists one entry per CDR3 protein. The sample shows around 170,000 distinct CDR3 sequences, 94% of them seen only once. The CDR3 runs 13 residues. Trimming shortened V by 0 bases and J by 6 bases, and 7 bases separated the two germline ends. Germline assignment: CDR1 SGDLS and CDR2 YYNGEE. The receptor comes from a human donor with Susac syndrome. Sequencing input: CD4+ T cells from PBMCs. V is TRBV9 and J is TRBJ2-1; D is unresolved. The CDR3 DNA is TGTGCCAGCAGCGTAGGCGCTTCCAATGAGCAGTTCTTC. The encoded protein is CASSVGASNEQFF.